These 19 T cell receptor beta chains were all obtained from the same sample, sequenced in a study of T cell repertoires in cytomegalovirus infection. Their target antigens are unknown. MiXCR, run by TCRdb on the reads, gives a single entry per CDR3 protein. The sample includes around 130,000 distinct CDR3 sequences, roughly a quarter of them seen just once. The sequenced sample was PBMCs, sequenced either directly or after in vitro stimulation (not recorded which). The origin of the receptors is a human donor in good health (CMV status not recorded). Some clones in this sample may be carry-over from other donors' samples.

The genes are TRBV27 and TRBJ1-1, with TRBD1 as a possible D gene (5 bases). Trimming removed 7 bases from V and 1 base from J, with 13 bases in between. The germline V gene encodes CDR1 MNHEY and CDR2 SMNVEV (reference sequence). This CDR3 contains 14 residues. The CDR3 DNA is TGTGCCAGCACCATAAGGGGAGGGAACACTGAAGCTTTCTTT. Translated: CASTIRGGNTEAFF.

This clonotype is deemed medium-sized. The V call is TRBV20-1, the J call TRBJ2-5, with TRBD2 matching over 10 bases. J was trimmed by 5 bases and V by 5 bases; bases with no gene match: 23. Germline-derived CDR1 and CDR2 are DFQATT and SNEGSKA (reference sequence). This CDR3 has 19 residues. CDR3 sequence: CSAATDGGSSGRRSETQYF. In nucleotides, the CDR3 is TGCAGTGCTGCCACAGACGGCGGCTCTAGCGGGAGAAGGTCGGAGACCCAGTACTTC.

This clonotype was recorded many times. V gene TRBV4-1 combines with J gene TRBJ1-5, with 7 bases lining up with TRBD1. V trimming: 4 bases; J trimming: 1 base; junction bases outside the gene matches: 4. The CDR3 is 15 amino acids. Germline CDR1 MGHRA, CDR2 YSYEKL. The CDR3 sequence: CASSPGQLSNQPQHF. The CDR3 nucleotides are TGCGCCAGCAGCCCGGGACAGTTGAGCAATCAGCCCCAGCATTTT.

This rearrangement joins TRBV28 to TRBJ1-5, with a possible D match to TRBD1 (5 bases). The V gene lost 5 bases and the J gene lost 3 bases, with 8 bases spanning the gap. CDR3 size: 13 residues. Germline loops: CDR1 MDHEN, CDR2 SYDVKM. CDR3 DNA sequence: TGTGCCAGCAGTCGGGGGGTCAATCAGCCCCAGCATTTT. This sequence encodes CASSRGVNQPQHF. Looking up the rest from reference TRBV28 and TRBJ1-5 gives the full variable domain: DVKVTQSSRYLVKRTGEKVFLECVQDMDHENMFWYRQDPGLGLRLIYFSYDVKMKEKGDIPEGYSVSREKKERFSLILESASTNQTSMYLCASSRGVNQPQHFGDGTRLSIL.

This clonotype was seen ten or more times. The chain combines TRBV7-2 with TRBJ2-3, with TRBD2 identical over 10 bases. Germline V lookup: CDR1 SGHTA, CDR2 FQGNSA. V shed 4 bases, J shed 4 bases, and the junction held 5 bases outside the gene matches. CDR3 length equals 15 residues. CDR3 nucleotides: TGTGCCAGCAGCTACGGAGGGACTAGCGCAGATACGCAGTATTTT. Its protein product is CASSYGGTSADTQYF.

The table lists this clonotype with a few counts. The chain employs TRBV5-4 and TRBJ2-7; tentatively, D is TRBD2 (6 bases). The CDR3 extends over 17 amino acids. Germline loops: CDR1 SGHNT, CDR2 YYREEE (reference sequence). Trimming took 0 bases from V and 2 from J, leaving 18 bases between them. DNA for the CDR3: TGTGCCAGCAGCTTGGGCCGGGAAGGGAGGACAACCTACGAGCAGTACGTC. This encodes CASSLGREGRTTYEQYV.

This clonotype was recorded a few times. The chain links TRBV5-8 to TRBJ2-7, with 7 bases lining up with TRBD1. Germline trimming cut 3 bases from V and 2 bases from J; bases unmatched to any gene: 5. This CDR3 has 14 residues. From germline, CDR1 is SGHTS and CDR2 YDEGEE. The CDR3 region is CASSSGTETYEQYV. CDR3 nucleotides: TGTGCCAGCAGCTCCGGGACAGAGACCTACGAGCAGTACGTC.

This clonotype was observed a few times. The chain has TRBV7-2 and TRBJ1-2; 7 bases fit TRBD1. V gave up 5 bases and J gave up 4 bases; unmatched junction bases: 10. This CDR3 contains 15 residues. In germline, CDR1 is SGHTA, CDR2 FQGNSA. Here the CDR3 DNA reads TGTGCCAGCAGCGCGGTTTTGACAGGGTCCTATGGCTACACCTTC. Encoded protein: CASSAVLTGSYGYTF.

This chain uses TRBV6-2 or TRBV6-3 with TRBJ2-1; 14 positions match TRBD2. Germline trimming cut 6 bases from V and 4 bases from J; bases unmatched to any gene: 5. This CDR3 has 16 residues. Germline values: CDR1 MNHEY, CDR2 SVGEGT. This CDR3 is CASRRLAGGPYNEQFF. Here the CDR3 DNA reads TGTGCCAGCAGAAGACTAGCGGGAGGGCCGTACAATGAGCAGTTCTTC.

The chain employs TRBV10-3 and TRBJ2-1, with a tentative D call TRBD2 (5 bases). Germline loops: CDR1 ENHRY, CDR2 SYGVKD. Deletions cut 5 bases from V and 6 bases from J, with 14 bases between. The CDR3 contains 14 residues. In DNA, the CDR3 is TGTGCCATCAGTTATAGCGCACAACGCAATGAGCAGTTCTTC. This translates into CAISYSAQRNEQFF.

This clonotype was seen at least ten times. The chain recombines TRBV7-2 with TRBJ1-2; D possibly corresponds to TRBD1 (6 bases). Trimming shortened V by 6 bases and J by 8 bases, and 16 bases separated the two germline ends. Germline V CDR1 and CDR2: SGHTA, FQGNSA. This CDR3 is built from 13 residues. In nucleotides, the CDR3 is TGTGCCAGCAGACAAGACAGCGGGACAGGCTACACCTTC. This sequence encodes CASRQDSGTGYTF.

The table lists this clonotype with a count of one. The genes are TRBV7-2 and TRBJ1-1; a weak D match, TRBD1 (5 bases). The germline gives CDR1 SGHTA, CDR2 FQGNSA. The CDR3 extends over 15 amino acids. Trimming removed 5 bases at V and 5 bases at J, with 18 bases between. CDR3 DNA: TGTGCCAGCAGCCCCAGGGCCGGGGGAGGGACTGAAGCTTTCTTT. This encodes CASSPRAGGGTEAFF.

The CDR3 sequence: CSVESGGRTQYF. CDR3 sequence (DNA): TGCAGCGTTGAATCAGGAGGGAGGACCCAGTACTTC. This sequence joins TRBV29-1 and TRBJ2-5; D might be TRBD2 (6 bases). There are 12 residues in the CDR3. V was cut by 2 bases and J by 7 bases, with 11 bases left in between. Germline lookup yields CDR1 SQVTM and CDR2 ANQGSEA.

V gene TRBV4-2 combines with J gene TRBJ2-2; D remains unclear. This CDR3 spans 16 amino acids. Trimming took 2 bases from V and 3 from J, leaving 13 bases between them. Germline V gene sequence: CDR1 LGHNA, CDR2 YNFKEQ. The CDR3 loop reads CASSQSFGGDTGELFF. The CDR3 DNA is TGTGCCAGCAGCCAATCTTTTGGCGGAGACACCGGGGAGCTGTTTTTT.

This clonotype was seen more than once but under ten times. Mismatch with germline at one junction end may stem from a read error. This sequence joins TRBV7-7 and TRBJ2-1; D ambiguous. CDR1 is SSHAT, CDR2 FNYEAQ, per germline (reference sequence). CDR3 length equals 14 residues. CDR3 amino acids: CASSLGGPYNEQFF. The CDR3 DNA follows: TGTGCTAGCAGCTTAGGCGGTCCCTACAATGAGCAGTTCTTC. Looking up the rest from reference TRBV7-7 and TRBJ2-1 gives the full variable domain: GAGVSQSPRYKVTKRGQDVTLRCDPISSHATLYWYQQALGQGPEFLTYFNYEAQPDKSGLPSDRFSAERPEGSISTLTIQRTEQRDSAMYRCASSLGGPYNEQFFGPGTRLTVL.

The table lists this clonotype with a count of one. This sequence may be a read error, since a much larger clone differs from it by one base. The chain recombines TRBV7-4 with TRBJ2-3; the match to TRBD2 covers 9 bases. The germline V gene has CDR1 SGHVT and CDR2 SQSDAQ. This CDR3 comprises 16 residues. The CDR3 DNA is TGTGCCAGCAGCTTAGATGCGGGAGGGCCCTCAGATGCGCAGTATTTT. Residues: CASSLDAGGPSDAQYF.

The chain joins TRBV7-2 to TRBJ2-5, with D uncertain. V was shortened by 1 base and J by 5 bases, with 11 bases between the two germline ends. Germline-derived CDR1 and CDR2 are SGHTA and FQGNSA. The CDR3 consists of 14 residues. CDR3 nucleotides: TGTGCCAGCAGCTTAGGTCGCAGGTCGGAGACCCAGTACTTC. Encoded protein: CASSLGRRSETQYF. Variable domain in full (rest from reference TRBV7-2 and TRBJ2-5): GAGVSQSPSNKVTEKGKDVELRCDPISGHTALYWYRQSLGQGLEFLIYFQGNSAPDKSGLPSDRFSAERTGGSVSTLTIQRTQQEDSAVYLCASSLGRRSETQYFGPGTRLLVL.

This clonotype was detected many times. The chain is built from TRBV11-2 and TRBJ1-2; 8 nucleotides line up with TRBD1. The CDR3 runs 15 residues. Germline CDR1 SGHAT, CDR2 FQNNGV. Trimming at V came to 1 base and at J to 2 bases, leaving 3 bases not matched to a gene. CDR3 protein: CASSLGQGANYGYTF. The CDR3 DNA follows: TGTGCCAGCAGCTTAGGTCAGGGGGCCAACTATGGCTACACCTTC.

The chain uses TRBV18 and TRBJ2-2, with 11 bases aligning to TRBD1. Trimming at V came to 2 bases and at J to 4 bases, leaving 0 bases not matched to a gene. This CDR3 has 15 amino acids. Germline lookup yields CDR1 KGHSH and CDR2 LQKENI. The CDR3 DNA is TGTGCCAGCTCACCAGGGACAGGGGGCACCGGGGAGCTGTTTTTT. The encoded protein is CASSPGTGGTGELFF.